Each of the 24 T cell receptor beta chains below was sequenced from the same sample in a study of T-cell reconstitution after alpha-beta-depleted transplantation in children. Unique molecular identifiers were incorporated when the TCRbeta library was constructed. MiXCR, run by TCRdb on the PCR reads, gives a single entry per CDR3 protein. The table lists hundreds of thousands of distinct CDR3 sequences, roughly 13% of them singletons. The sample in question was PBMCs, obtained before TCRalphabeta/CD19-depleted stem cell transplant. Receptor source: a girl aged 2-10 years with congenital amegakaryocytic thrombocytopenia, due to receive a stem cell transplant.

The V and J genes are TRBV5-1 and TRBJ1-2; D perhaps matches TRBD1 (5 bases). The V end lost 4 bases, the J end lost 8 bases, and 18 bases lay between the germline ends. Germline CDR1 and CDR2: SGHRS and YFSETQ. The CDR3 spans 14 residues. CDR3 amino acids: CASSVANRQSGYTF. DNA for the CDR3: TGCGCCAGCAGCGTCGCGAATCGACAGAGCGGCTACACCTTC.

This clonotype was counted between two and nine times. The chain couples TRBV4-1 to TRBJ2-3; no definite D call. Germline values: CDR1 MGHRA, CDR2 YSYEKL. Trimming took off 6 bases at V and 4 bases at J, with 23 bases between the two ends. The length of the CDR3 is 17 residues. In nucleotides, the CDR3 is TGCGCCAGCAGACCTCATACCGTCGGGCCAGGAGCAGATACGCAGTATTTT. Translation gives CASRPHTVGPGADTQYF.

In its sample, this clonotype was seen a few times. The chain uses TRBV20-1 and TRBJ2-2, with 13 bases lining up with TRBD2. Per the germline V gene, CDR1 is DFQATT and CDR2 is SNEGSKA (reference sequence). This CDR3 has 17 residues. Trimming cost V 1 base and J 4 bases; bases outside gene matches: 6. As DNA, the CDR3 is TGCAGTGCTAGAGGGGCCGGGACTAGCGGGACCACCGGGGAGCTGTTTTTT. Residues: CSARGAGTSGTTGELFF.

The sample holds a few counts of this clonotype. J is TRBJ2-5 and V is TRBV20-1, with 10 bases identical to TRBD2. CDR1 and CDR2 (germline): DFQATT, SNEGSKA (reference sequence). The CDR3 is 15 amino acids. Trimming took 5 bases from V and 0 from J; bases not matched to a gene: 6. As DNA, the CDR3 is TGCAGTGCTGGTAGGACTAGCGGTTACCAAGAGACCCAGTACTTC. This sequence encodes CSAGRTSGYQETQYF.

This clonotype was observed a handful of times. This chain links TRBV20-1 with TRBJ2-1; D gene unclear. Trimming removed 4 bases at V and 4 bases at J, with 14 bases between. The CDR3 contains 14 residues. CDR1 and CDR2 from the germline V gene are DFQATT and SNEGSKA (reference sequence). In DNA, the CDR3 is TGCAGTGCTATACGGCCCCTCGGGTACAATGAGCAGTTCTTC. Amino acids: CSAIRPLGYNEQFF.

This clonotype was recorded a few times. This chain connects TRBV5-1 to TRBJ2-1; D is uncertain. Germline CDR1 reads SGHRS; CDR2 reads YFSETQ. The CDR3 has 15 residues. With 0 bases removed from V and 6 bases from J, the gap between germline ends came to 13 bases. The CDR3 nucleotides read TGCGCCAGCAGCTTGGCAGAGGTGATTAGCAATGAGCAGTTCTTC. It encodes CASSLAEVISNEQFF.

This clonotype was recorded many times. J is TRBJ2-3 and V is TRBV5-1; 9 bases agree with TRBD1. CDR3 length: 16 amino acids. The junction had 12 bases not matched to a gene; V was cut back by 4 bases and J by 6 bases. Germline CDR1 reads SGHRS; CDR2 reads YFSETQ. Written as DNA, the CDR3 is TGCGCCAGCAGCGCGAACCTACAGGGGGCAGTGGATACGCAGTATTTT. This gives the protein CASSANLQGAVDTQYF.

The table lists this clonotype with a few counts. This CDR3 is CASSFLGTENEKLFF. The CDR3 nucleotides are TGTGCCAGCAGCTTTCTTGGGACAGAGAATGAAAAACTGTTTTTT. V is TRBV5-5 and J is TRBJ1-4; 7 positions match TRBD1. The CDR3 has 15 amino acids. The V gene end was trimmed by 2 bases and the J gene end by 5 bases; junction bases not matched to a gene: 6. Germline V gene data show CDR1 as SGHKS and CDR2 as YYEKEE (reference sequence).

This chain links TRBV29-1 with TRBJ1-2; no definite D call. V was pared by 0 bases and J by 4 bases, with 15 bases between. The CDR3 is 15 residues long. CDR1 is SQVTM and CDR2 is ANQGSEA in the germline V gene. Here the CDR3 DNA reads TGCAGCGTTGAAGATGGCTGGGCAGAGAGCTATGGCTACACCTTC. This sequence encodes CSVEDGWAESYGYTF.

The CDR3 here is CASWTGAGNIQYF. The CDR3 bases are TGTGCCAGCTGGACAGGGGCCGGGAACATTCAGTACTTC. The gene calls are TRBV27 and TRBJ2-4; 9 bases line up with TRBD1. Germline-derived CDR1 and CDR2 are MNHEY and SMNVEV (reference sequence). CDR3 length: 13 amino acids. Trimming removed 8 bases from V and 7 bases from J; junction bases left unmatched: 6.

The chain uses TRBV20-1 and TRBJ1-1; D gene uncertain. The CDR3 contains 11 residues. CDR1 is DFQATT and CDR2 is SNEGSKA in the germline V gene (reference sequence). V shed 7 bases and J shed 6 bases, with 12 bases lying between them. The CDR3 nucleotides are TGCAGTGTTTTTAATTGGCCTGAAGCTTTCTTT. Amino acids: CSVFNWPEAFF.

The sample holds a few counts of this clonotype. J is TRBJ2-7 and V is TRBV20-1; 12 nucleotides align to TRBD2. The CDR3 runs 17 residues. Looked up from germline, CDR1 is DFQATT and CDR2 is SNEGSKA (reference sequence). Trimming took 1 base from V and 3 from J; bases not matched to a gene: 10. The CDR3 reads CSARAPLAGGIVYEQYF. The CDR3, as DNA: TGCAGTGCTAGAGCCCCACTAGCGGGAGGAATTGTCTACGAGCAGTACTTC.

The genes are TRBV12-5 and TRBJ2-7; possible D gene TRBD2, 5 bases. Germline V lookup: CDR1 LGHNT, CDR2 FRNRAP. There are 16 residues in the CDR3. V was clipped by 0 bases and J by 5 bases, with 17 bases between them. CDR3 residues: CASGLVRSGGPDEQYF. CDR3 DNA: TGTGCTAGTGGTTTGGTAAGGAGCGGAGGACCCGACGAGCAGTACTTC.

This clonotype has ten or more counts. The CDR3 bases are TGTGCCAGCGGGACAGGCCCATACGAGCAGTACTTC. This sequence encodes CASGTGPYEQYF. The V call is TRBV28, the J call TRBJ2-7, with 8 nucleotides matching TRBD1. Per the germline V gene, CDR1 is MDHEN and CDR2 is SYDVKM. V lost 8 bases to trimming and J lost 4 bases; unmatched junction nucleotides: 4. This CDR3 spans 12 amino acids.

The V gene is TRBV24-1, the J gene TRBJ2-5; maybe TRBD1 (6 bases). Germline CDR1 KGHDR, CDR2 SFDVKD. The CDR3 is 16 amino acids. V was shortened by 4 bases and J by 2 bases, with 16 bases between the two germline ends. The CDR3 sequence is CATSDRTHGQQETQYF. The CDR3 DNA is TGTGCCACCAGTGACCGGACTCATGGACAGCAAGAGACCCAGTACTTC.

With respect to this clonotype: A read error may account for a junction end that differs from germline. The rearrangement joins TRBV29-1 to TRBJ2-1, with TRBD2 as a possible D gene (5 bases). This CDR3 is built from 15 residues. Germline CDR1 reads SQVTM; CDR2 reads ANQGSEA. CDR3: CSVFPNGETYSEQFF. Written as DNA, the CDR3 is TGCAGCGTCTTTCCGAATGGGGAGACCTACAGTGAGCAGTTCTTC.

CDR3 DNA: TGCGCCAGCCTTCCTACTAGCGGGTCTTACAATGAGCAGTTCTTC. This sequence encodes CASLPTSGSYNEQFF. This sequence joins TRBV5-1 and TRBJ2-1, with 9 bases fitting TRBD2. The germline gives CDR1 SGHRS, CDR2 YFSETQ. The CDR3 contains 15 residues. The junction had 9 bases not matched to a gene; V was cut back by 7 bases and J by 4 bases.

This clonotype was recorded at least ten times. CDR3 nucleotides: TGCGCCAGCAGCTTGCCCTATAGGCGGGAGTCCTACAATGAGCAGTTCTTC. Protein sequence: CASSLPYRRESYNEQFF. The rearrangement joins TRBV5-1 to TRBJ2-1; TRBD2 agrees at 7 bases. The germline CDR1 and CDR2 sequences are SGHRS and YFSETQ. The length of the CDR3 is 17 residues. The J segment lost 1 base and the V segment lost 1 base, leaving 8 bases of the junction unmatched.

This clonotype has a count of ten or more. J is TRBJ1-5 and V is TRBV10-3; TRBD1 is a possible D gene (5 bases). The V gene lost 8 bases and the J gene lost 2 bases, with 13 bases spanning the gap. The CDR3 runs to 14 residues. Germline CDR1 reads ENHRY; CDR2 reads SYGVKD. CDR3 region: CAIGAGDGNQPQHF. CDR3 DNA: TGTGCCATCGGGGCGGGTGATGGCAATCAGCCCCAGCATTTT.

The rearrangement joins TRBV20-1 to TRBJ1-1; 9 bases are shared with TRBD1. Looked up from germline, CDR1 is DFQATT and CDR2 is SNEGSKA (reference sequence). With 6 bases clipped from V and 1 base from J, the junction kept 3 bases outside the gene matches. There are 13 residues in the CDR3. The CDR3 DNA sequence: TGCAGTGCCGGGGACAGGGCGAACACTGAAGCTTTCTTT. Protein sequence: CSAGDRANTEAFF.

This chain connects TRBV7-2 to TRBJ2-3; 7 positions match TRBD2. The junction had 12 bases not matched to a gene; V was cut back by 7 bases and J by 8 bases. This CDR3 has 14 residues. The V gene's germline CDR1 is SGHTA and CDR2 FQGNSA. The CDR3 spells CASTWGGRSGTQYF. As DNA, the CDR3 is TGTGCCAGCACCTGGGGCGGGAGAAGCGGTACGCAGTATTTT.

This clonotype has a handful of counts. The chain couples TRBV7-9 to TRBJ2-3; D ambiguous. With 0 bases removed from V and 2 bases from J, the gap between germline ends came to 12 bases. CDR1 is SEHNR, CDR2 FQNEAQ, per germline (reference sequence). CDR3 size: 16 residues. The CDR3 DNA reads as TGTGCCAGCAGCTTAGCGGTTCGGCAGGACACAGATACGCAGTATTTT. Translation: CASSLAVRQDTDTQYF.

Comments on this clonotype: At one end, the junction sequence differs from germline, possibly due to a read error. The chain combines TRBV5-1 with TRBJ2-1; D call uncertain. In germline, CDR1 is SGHRS, CDR2 YFSETQ. This CDR3 comprises 12 residues. CDR3 DNA sequence: TGCGCCAGCAGCTTAAACAGCGAAGAGCAGTCCTTC. Amino acids: CASSLNSEEQSF.

V and J are TRBV20-1 and TRBJ1-2, with TRBD1 identical over 7 bases. This CDR3 comprises 14 residues. V dropped 5 bases and J dropped 6; count of bases not matched to a gene: 12. The germline gives CDR1 DFQATT, CDR2 SNEGSKA (reference sequence). The CDR3 reads CSASLPDRVDGYTF. CDR3 DNA sequence: TGCAGTGCTTCTCTCCCAGACAGGGTGGATGGCTACACCTTC.